These 8 T cell receptor beta chains were all obtained from the same sample, sequenced in a study of blood T cell repertoires in COVID-19. Clones were sequenced by immunoSEQ multiplex PCR, and TCRdb holds only the in-frame ones, with some missing. The sample gives about 400,000 clones, less than 90% of which show up once; 7% to 7.5% is in the top ten. The specimen sequenced was peripheral blood. These receptors originate from a woman aged 55-70 years with COVID-19, enrolled during active disease.

This clone was detected once. The rearrangement uses TRBV19 and TRBJ2-5; no firm D call. The CDR3 spans 14 residues. Germline assignment: CDR1 LNHDA and CDR2 SQIVND (reference sequence). V was pared by 0 bases and J by 5 bases, with 10 bases between. The chain's CDR3 is CASSIESRGETQYF. As DNA, the CDR3 is TGTGCCAGTAGTATAGAGTCCAGAGGCGAGACCCAGTACTTC.

The rearrangement joins TRBV6-2 or TRBV6-3 to TRBJ1-1, with no clear D. CDR3 size: 12 residues. Per germline, CDR1 MNHEY and CDR2 SVGEGT. Trimming removed 5 bases at V and 1 base at J, with 5 bases between. The CDR3 coding sequence is TGTGCCAGCAGTCGTAGGAACACTGAAGCTTTCTTT. It translates to CASSRRNTEAFF.

The genes are TRBV27 and TRBJ2-3; tentatively, D is TRBD2 (5 bases). Germline V gives CDR1 MNHEY, CDR2 SMNVEV (reference sequence). This CDR3 spans 15 amino acids. Trimming pared 2 bases from V and 4 bases from J, leaving 13 bases between. CDR3 amino acids: CASSLKWEPADTQYF. The CDR3 coding sequence is TGTGCCAGCAGTTTAAAGTGGGAGCCCGCAGATACGCAGTATTTT.

This clone was observed a single time. This sequence joins TRBV29-1 and TRBJ2-5, with 15 bases lining up with TRBD2. The ends lost 6 bases at V and 2 bases at J; junction bases unmatched: 7. Per germline, CDR1 SQVTM and CDR2 ANQGSEA. This CDR3 contains 16 residues. This CDR3 reads CSVAGTSGGTQETQYF. The CDR3 nucleotides are TGCAGCGTGGCCGGGACTAGCGGGGGGACTCAAGAGACCCAGTACTTC.

This chain uses TRBV2 with TRBJ1-1, with TRBD1 matching over 8 bases. The CDR3 contains 13 residues. J was trimmed by 3 bases and V by 7 bases; bases with no gene match: 4. Germline CDR1 and CDR2: SNHLY and FYNNEI. The CDR3 nucleotides read TGTGCCAGCAACCTGGACAGGGACACTGAAGCTTTCTTT. Translating gives CASNLDRDTEAFF.

This rearrangement joins TRBV18 to TRBJ1-6; D uncertain. With 6 bases removed from V and 5 bases from J, the gap between germline ends came to 11 bases. The length of the CDR3 is 14 residues. The germline V gene has CDR1 KGHSH and CDR2 LQKENI. The CDR3 reads CASSPLTDNSPLHF. The CDR3 bases are TGTGCCAGCTCCCCCCTCACGGATAATTCACCCCTCCACTTT. The full variable domain, completed using reference TRBV18 and TRBJ1-6, is NAGVMQNPRHLVRRRGQEARLRCSPMKGHSHVYWYRQLPEEGLKFMVYLQKENIIDESGMPKERFSAEFPKEGPSILRIQQVVRGDSAAYFCASSPLTDNSPLHFGNGTRLTVT.

This rearrangement joins TRBV19 to TRBJ1-5; D not certain. The germline V gene encodes CDR1 LNHDA and CDR2 SQIVND (reference sequence). This CDR3 region has 14 residues. V was clipped by 1 base and J by 7 bases, with 11 bases between them. CDR3: CASSIVLGEQPQHF. CDR3 sequence (DNA): TGTGCCAGTAGTATAGTTTTGGGCGAACAGCCCCAGCATTTT.

V is TRBV11-2 and J is TRBJ2-7; a possible D gene is TRBD2 (5 bases). The germline gives CDR1 SGHAT, CDR2 FQNNGV. Between the trimmed V and J ends, which lost 8 bases and 1 base, there was a span of 9 bases. The CDR3 is 12 amino acids. Here the CDR3 DNA reads TGTGCCAGCCGAGGGAGTTCCTACGAGCAGTACTTC. It codes for CASRGSSYEQYF.